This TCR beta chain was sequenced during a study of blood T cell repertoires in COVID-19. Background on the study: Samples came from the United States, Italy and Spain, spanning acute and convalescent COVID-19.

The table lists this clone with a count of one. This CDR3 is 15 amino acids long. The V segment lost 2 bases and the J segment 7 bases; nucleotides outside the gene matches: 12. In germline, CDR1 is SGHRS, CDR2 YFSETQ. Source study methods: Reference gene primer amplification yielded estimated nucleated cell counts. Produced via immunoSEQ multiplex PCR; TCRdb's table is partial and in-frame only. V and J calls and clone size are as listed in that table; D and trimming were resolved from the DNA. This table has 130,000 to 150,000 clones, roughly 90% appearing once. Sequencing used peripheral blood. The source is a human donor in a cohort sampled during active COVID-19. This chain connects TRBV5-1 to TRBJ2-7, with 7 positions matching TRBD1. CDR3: CASSLSGTEIGEQYF. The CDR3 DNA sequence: TGCGCCAGCAGCTTATCCGGGACAGAGATTGGGGAGCAGTACTTC.